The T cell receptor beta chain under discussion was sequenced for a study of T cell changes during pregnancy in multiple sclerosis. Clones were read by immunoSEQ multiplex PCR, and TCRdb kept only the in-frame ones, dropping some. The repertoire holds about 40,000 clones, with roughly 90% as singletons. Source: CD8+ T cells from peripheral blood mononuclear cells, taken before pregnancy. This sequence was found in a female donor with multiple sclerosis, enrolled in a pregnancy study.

Here the CDR3 DNA reads TGTGCCAGCACCACCGATCAGGGGGCGTTAGCAGATACGCAGTATTTT. Its translation is CASTTDQGALADTQYF. The chain employs TRBV11-1 and TRBJ2-3; 8 bases map to TRBD1. V shed 7 bases, J shed 4 bases, and the junction held 13 bases outside the gene matches. Looked up from germline, CDR1 is SGHAT and CDR2 is FQDESV (reference sequence). CDR3 size: 16 residues.